This TCR beta chain was found in a study of T-cell memory formation after mild COVID-19. Study as a whole: In these data, TCR clusters were largely donor specific.

CDR1 is SGHRS and CDR2 is YFSETQ in the germline V gene. The CDR3 contains 13 residues. The V end lost 0 bases, the J end lost 4 bases, and 7 bases lay between the germline ends. Study-wide results and caveats: Mainly in CM and EM were contracting CD4+ clones; CD8+ were in EMRA. Memory sampled before infection contained some responding clones, suggesting cross-reactive memory joined.

A single record per CDR3 protein comes from TCRdb applying MiXCR to the 5' RACE reads. The profile shows about half a million distinct CDR3 sequences, roughly 18% of them singletons. This clonotype was seen a few times. The target antigen is unknown. The specimen was PBMCs or a T cell subset sorted from them (not recorded which). The V gene is TRBV5-1, the J gene TRBJ2-5; D unclear. The clonotype comes from an adult woman who had mild COVID-19 (a few samples of this study predate the infection). Cell type and time point are not known. CDR3 DNA: TGCGCCAGCAGCTTGGCCGTCCGAGAGACCCAGTACTTC. Encoded protein: CASSLAVRETQYF. The full variable domain, with the rest looked up from reference TRBV5-1 and TRBJ2-5, is KAGVTQTPRYLIKTRGQQVTLSCSPISGHRSVSWYQQTPGQGLQFLFEYFSETQRNKGNFPGRFSGRQFSNSRSEMNVSTLELGDSALYLCASSLAVRETQYFGPGTRLLVL.